What follows are 12 T cell receptor beta chains derived from one specimen sequenced in a study of shared clonotypes between healthy human individuals. Clones were sequenced by immunoSEQ multiplex PCR, and TCRdb holds only the in-frame ones, with some missing. Of about 1.1 million clones in the sample, 77% were seen once. Input material: memory CD4+ T cells from PBMCs. Subset denoted: CD45RA-negative fraction. The receptors here all came from a man aged 18 to 29 in good health. Some clones in this sample may be carry-over from other donors' samples.

Comments on this clone: Other DNA sequences in this sample translate to the same CDR3. V and J are TRBV5-1 and TRBJ2-7; D is unclear. This CDR3 has 15 amino acids. The V end lost 0 bases, the J end lost 0 bases, and 10 bases lay between the germline ends. CDR1 and CDR2 (germline): SGHRS, YFSETQ. CDR3 DNA: TGCGCCAGCAGCTTGGCGGGTGGCTCCTCCTACGAGCAGTACTTC. It codes for CASSLAGGSSYEQYF. The full variable domain, rest sourced from reference TRBV5-1 and TRBJ2-7, is KAGVTQTPRYLIKTRGQQVTLSCSPISGHRSVSWYQQTPGQGLQFLFEYFSETQRNKGNFPGRFSGRQFSNSRSEMNVSTLELGDSALYLCASSLAGGSSYEQYFGPGTRLTVT.

This clone appeared many times. The V and J genes are TRBV11-2 and TRBJ2-3; D may be TRBD2 (5 bases). Trimming took off 5 bases at V and 0 bases at J, with 18 bases between the two ends. Looked up from germline, CDR1 is SGHAT and CDR2 is FQNNGV. This CDR3 is 17 amino acids long. The CDR3 protein is CASSRGRVRSSTDTQYF. The DNA for the CDR3 is TGTGCCAGCAGCCGAGGGCGCGTCCGATCTAGCACAGATACGCAGTATTTT.

CDR3: CASSGTGKLNNEQFF. Here the CDR3 DNA reads TGTGCCAGCAGTGGAACGGGGAAGTTAAACAATGAGCAGTTCTTC. This chain connects TRBV25-1 to TRBJ2-1, with D maybe TRBD2 (5 bases). CDR3 length equals 15 residues. V dropped 4 bases and J dropped 5 bases, with 15 bases sitting between them. From germline, CDR1 is MGHDK and CDR2 SYGVNS. Complete variable domain (other parts from reference TRBV25-1 and TRBJ2-1): EADIYQTPRYLVIGTGKKITLECSQTMGHDKMYWYQQDPGMELHLIHYSYGVNSTEKGDLSSESTVSRIRTEHFPLTLESARPSHTSQYLCASSGTGKLNNEQFFGPGTRLTVL.

The table lists this clone with a few counts. The rearrangement joins TRBV5-8 to TRBJ2-7; 12 bases fit TRBD2. CDR3 length: 17 residues. Per the germline V gene, CDR1 is SGHTS and CDR2 is YDEGEE. Trimming removed 2 bases from V and 1 base from J; junction bases left unmatched: 7. CDR3 sequence reads: CASSFPILAGGSYEQYF. CDR3 nucleotide sequence: TGTGCCAGCAGCTTCCCTATACTAGCGGGAGGATCCTACGAGCAGTACTTC.

This chain links TRBV28 with TRBJ1-3; D is unresolved. The CDR3 runs to 15 residues. Trimming stripped 5 bases from V and 3 bases from J, with 14 bases between. Germline values: CDR1 MDHEN, CDR2 SYDVKM. As DNA, the CDR3 is TGTGCCAGCAGTCCCTGGAGGACGGGTGGAAACACCATATATTTT. Translated, it gives CASSPWRTGGNTIYF.

This clone has only one observation. V and J are TRBV6-6 and TRBJ2-5; a weak D match, TRBD2 (5 bases). There are 15 residues in the CDR3. Trimming took off 7 bases at V and 5 bases at J, with 20 bases between the two ends. The germline gives CDR1 MNHNY, CDR2 SVGAGI (reference sequence). The CDR3 nucleotides read TGTGCCAGCAACGGCATTGAGGCAGGCGGGGAGACCCAGTACTTC. Translation gives CASNGIEAGGETQYF.

V and J are TRBV6-6 and TRBJ2-7; tentative D call: TRBD2 (5 bases). CDR3 length: 15 amino acids. Trimming left V 2 bases short and J 9 bases short, with 20 bases between. The germline V gene has CDR1 MNHNY and CDR2 SVGAGI (reference sequence). For the CDR3, the DNA is TGTGCCAGCAGTTACGCCGCCGACACGGGGAGCCGGCAGTACTTC. It specifies CASSYAADTGSRQYF.

The rearrangement joins TRBV19 to TRBJ2-3, with 8 bases identical to TRBD2. V was clipped by 5 bases and J by 7 bases; unmatched bases: 5. Germline CDR1 and CDR2: LNHDA and SQIVND (reference sequence). The CDR3 consists of 13 residues. The CDR3 is CASSLGLANTQYF. Here the CDR3 DNA reads TGTGCCAGTAGTCTCGGACTAGCTAATACGCAGTATTTT.

This chain joins TRBV7-9 and TRBJ2-1, with 9 nucleotides matching TRBD2. There are 14 residues in the CDR3. Trimming removed 5 bases from V and 8 bases from J; junction bases left unmatched: 7. Germline CDR1 SEHNR, CDR2 FQNEAQ (reference sequence). As DNA, the CDR3 is TGTGCCAGCAGCACGAGCGGGGGGCTGGATGAGCAGTTCTTC. Protein sequence: CASSTSGGLDEQFF.

The genes are TRBV9 and TRBJ2-7; 9 bases agree with TRBD2. Germline CDR1 and CDR2: SGDLS and YYNGEE. This CDR3 has 15 amino acids. The ends lost 0 bases at V and 3 bases at J; junction bases unmatched: 4. The CDR3 region is CASSVDGTSLYEQYF. CDR3 in DNA: TGTGCCAGCAGCGTAGATGGGACTAGCCTCTACGAGCAGTACTTC.

V usage is TRBV7-3 and J usage is TRBJ1-1, with D possibly matching TRBD1 (6 bases). V gave up 5 bases and J gave up 0 bases, with 19 bases separating them. CDR1 SGHTA and CDR2 FQGTGA come from the germline V gene. This CDR3 region has 17 residues. The CDR3 is CASSAPRGPDMNTEAFF. In DNA, the CDR3 is TGTGCCAGCAGCGCCCCCAGGGGTCCGGACATGAACACTGAAGCTTTCTTT.

V and J are TRBV10-3 and TRBJ1-5, with 8 bases that match TRBD1. The CDR3 has 15 amino acids. V was pared by 7 bases and J by 6 bases, with 11 bases of the junction left unmatched. Per the germline V gene, CDR1 is ENHRY and CDR2 is SYGVKD. The CDR3 DNA is TGTGCCATCAAACAGGGGGGTGTGTCCGGTCAGCCCCAGCATTTT. This encodes CAIKQGGVSGQPQHF.